A single sample gave rise to the 30 T cell receptor beta chains below, sequenced in a study of breast tumors, draining lymph nodes, adjacent tissues. MiXCR was run by TCRdb on the multiplex PCR reads, yielding one entry per CDR3 protein. The sample comprises some 130,000 distinct CDR3 sequences, just under 20% of which are singletons, and 3.5% to 4.5% rests with the top ten. The lymph nodes were axillary draining lymph nodes from breast cancer patients. The sequenced sample was axillary lymph node tissue. Every receptor here comes from a female donor with breast cancer. Some clones in this sample may be carry-over from other donors' samples.

This sequence joins TRBV6-6 and TRBJ2-3; 10 positions agree with TRBD2. Germline V gene sequence: CDR1 MNHNY, CDR2 SVGAGI (reference sequence). The CDR3 is 15 amino acids. With 5 bases clipped from V and 3 bases from J, the junction kept 5 bases outside the gene matches. As DNA, the CDR3 is TGTGCCAGCAGTATTAGCGGGAGGAGGACAGATACGCAGTATTTT. As protein: CASSISGRRTDTQYF.

Note on this clonotype: This may stem from a read error, because a much larger clone lies one nucleotide away. The CDR3 loop is CASSLRRRAPDTQYF. Written as DNA, the CDR3 is TGTGCCAGCAGCCTCAGGCGGAGGGCCCCAGATACGCAGTATTTT. The chain couples TRBV4-2 to TRBJ2-3; TRBD2 might be the D (6 bases). The V end was cut by 4 bases, the J end by 4 bases, with 15 bases between. Germline V gene data show CDR1 as LGHNA and CDR2 as YNFKEQ. The CDR3 runs 15 residues.

This clonotype appeared many times. The chain recombines TRBV20-1 with TRBJ2-1; 9 nucleotides line up with TRBD2. This CDR3 comprises 14 residues. Germline CDR1 and CDR2: DFQATT and SNEGSKA (reference sequence). The trim removed 1 base at V and 7 bases at J, leaving 5 bases unmatched. This chain's CDR3 is CSARAASGKNEQFF. The CDR3 nucleotides are TGCAGTGCTAGAGCGGCTAGCGGGAAGAATGAGCAGTTCTTC.

This clonotype was seen a single time. This could be a read error, since a much larger clone is one nucleotide away. J is TRBJ1-2 and V is TRBV29-1; no clear D gene. This CDR3 has 13 residues. The germline V and J ends were trimmed by 5 bases and 1 base, with 11 bases remaining between them. Germline V gene data show CDR1 as SQVTM and CDR2 as ANQGSEA. CDR3 nucleotides: TGCAGCGTTTTTTCCGGGGTTAACTATGGCTACACCTTC. Its translation: CSVFSGVNYGYTF.

This clonotype showed up just a few times. V is TRBV28 and J is TRBJ2-1, with D tentatively TRBD2 (6 bases). The V end lost 6 bases, the J end lost 15 bases, and 15 bases lay between the germline ends. Germline values: CDR1 MDHEN, CDR2 SYDVKM. The CDR3 loop spans 11 amino acids. The CDR3 nucleotides are TGTGCCAGCAGCCAGACTAGTACAGGGTTCTTC. Protein sequence: CASSQTSTGFF.

This clonotype was counted many times. The genes are TRBV5-1 and TRBJ2-2, with TRBD1 matching over 8 bases. The CDR3 covers 17 residues. Germline CDR1 and CDR2: SGHRS and YFSETQ. The V and J ends lost 3 bases and 0 bases, in that order; junction bases with no gene match: 7. The CDR3 spells CASSSTPTGANTGELFF. The CDR3 nucleotides are TGCGCCAGCAGCTCGACCCCGACAGGGGCGAACACCGGGGAGCTGTTTTTT.

This clonotype was found many times. The V call is TRBV7-2, the J call TRBJ1-5; the match to TRBD1 covers 9 bases. Losses at the gene ends were 5 bases for V and 9 bases for J; bases not matched to a gene: 11. CDR3 size: 15 residues. Germline V CDR1 and CDR2: SGHTA, FQGNSA. In DNA form, the CDR3 reads TGTGCCAGCAGCACAACCGGACAGGGGTTGGGGCCCCAGCATTTT. It translates to CASSTTGQGLGPQHF.

Many counts were recorded for this clonotype. The rearrangement links TRBV6-4 to TRBJ2-5; D unresolved. This CDR3 has 13 residues. Looked up from germline, CDR1 is MRHNA and CDR2 is SNTAGT. Trimming removed 6 bases at V and 1 base at J, with 9 bases between. The CDR3 spells CASSLPPQETQYF. The DNA for the CDR3 is TGTGCCAGCAGCTTACCGCCCCAAGAGACCCAGTACTTC.

The sample holds many counts of this clonotype. The rearrangement links TRBV25-1 to TRBJ2-1; D unclear. V was shortened by 4 bases and J by 7 bases, with 5 bases between the two germline ends. The CDR3 consists of 11 residues. Germline lookup yields CDR1 MGHDK and CDR2 SYGVNS. CDR3 nucleotide sequence: TGTGCCAGCAGTGGGTTTAATGAGCAGTTCTTC. Translated: CASSGFNEQFF. The full variable domain, its missing parts supplied by reference TRBV25-1 and TRBJ2-1, is EADIYQTPRYLVIGTGKKITLECSQTMGHDKMYWYQQDPGMELHLIHYSYGVNSTEKGDLSSESTVSRIRTEHFPLTLESARPSHTSQYLCASSGFNEQFFGPGTRLTVL.

This clonotype has more than one count but fewer than ten. The CDR3 sequence: CASSSRTGDQETQYF. As DNA, the CDR3 is TGTGCCAGCAGTTCAAGGACAGGGGACCAAGAGACCCAGTACTTC. The chain carries TRBV11-2 and TRBJ2-5; 9 nucleotides line up with TRBD1. The CDR3 is 15 amino acids. Germline CDR1 and CDR2: SGHAT and FQNNGV. After removal of 6 bases from V and 0 bases from J, the junction contained 5 bases not matched to a gene.

This clonotype was seen many times. V usage is TRBV13 and J usage is TRBJ2-3; D unclear. The CDR3 has 13 residues. Trimming took 7 bases from V and 4 from J, leaving 12 bases between them. CDR1 PRHDT and CDR2 FYEKMQ come from the germline V gene (reference sequence). CDR3 protein: CASTSRPADTQYF. The DNA of the CDR3 is TGTGCCAGCACTTCCCGCCCGGCAGATACGCAGTATTTT.

This clonotype has only a few counts. V is TRBV6-4 and J is TRBJ1-4, with D possibly being TRBD1 (5 bases). The germline V gene has CDR1 MRHNA and CDR2 SNTAGT. This CDR3 region has 14 residues. Deletions cut 3 bases from V and 5 bases from J, with 10 bases between. The CDR3 loop is CASSETEQNEKLFF. The CDR3 bases are TGTGCCAGCAGTGAGACAGAGCAAAATGAAAAACTGTTTTTT.

The V and J genes are TRBV5-4 and TRBJ2-2, with 10 positions matching TRBD1. The CDR3 is made up of 15 amino acids. The junction had 3 bases not matched to a gene; V was cut back by 0 bases and J by 7 bases. Germline V gives CDR1 SGHNT, CDR2 YYREEE (reference sequence). The CDR3 nucleotides are TGTGCCAGCAGCTTGGGACAGGGGGCCTTCGGGGAGCTGTTTTTT. Encoded protein: CASSLGQGAFGELFF.

This clonotype was seen repeatedly, ten times or more. CDR3 nucleotide sequence: TGTGCCAGCAGTCGTGACAGGGCTGGAAACACCATATATTTT. It is translated as CASSRDRAGNTIYF. V usage is TRBV6-6 and J usage is TRBJ1-3, with TRBD1 matching over 7 bases. The CDR3 has 14 residues. Germline V lookup: CDR1 MNHNY, CDR2 SVGAGI (reference sequence). V shed 5 bases, J shed 2 bases, and the junction held 3 bases outside the gene matches.

This clonotype was counted many times. The chain is built from TRBV29-1 and TRBJ1-3; no firm D call. This CDR3 region has 13 residues. Trimming cost V 1 base and J 2 bases, with 6 bases left between them. The germline V gene encodes CDR1 SQVTM and CDR2 ANQGSEA. This chain's CDR3 is CSVEGQPGNTIYF. The CDR3 coding sequence is TGCAGCGTTGAAGGGCAGCCTGGAAACACCATATATTTT.

This clonotype was picked up many times. The V and J genes are TRBV7-9 and TRBJ2-7; D tentatively reads TRBD1 or TRBD2 (6 bases each). Trimming took off 1 base at V and 4 bases at J, with 11 bases between the two ends. This CDR3 is 14 amino acids long. Germline CDR1 SEHNR, CDR2 FQNEAQ (reference sequence). CDR3 protein: CASSLVGGAYEQYF. The CDR3 DNA reads as TGTGCCAGCAGCTTAGTGGGGGGCGCGTACGAGCAGTACTTC.

This clonotype was observed at least ten times. The chain combines TRBV6-6 with TRBJ2-7; TRBD1 matches at 7 bases. CDR1 MNHNY and CDR2 SVGAGI come from the germline V gene (reference sequence). This CDR3 spans 17 amino acids. J gave up 5 bases and V 2 bases, and 15 bases lay outside the gene matches. CDR3 coding DNA: TGTGCCAGCAGTTACCCACGAGGTAGAGGGGGCCGAAACGAGCAGTACTTC. As protein: CASSYPRGRGGRNEQYF.

This clonotype was recorded only once. This may stem from a read error, because a much larger clone lies one nucleotide away. The V and J genes are TRBV7-9 and TRBJ1-4; possibly TRBD1 for D (5 bases). Germline lookup yields CDR1 SEHNR and CDR2 FQNEAQ (reference sequence). Trimming removed 7 bases from V and 8 bases from J, with 14 bases in between. The CDR3 has 13 amino acids. CDR3 region: CASTGGGGEKLFF. The CDR3 nucleotides are TGTGCCAGCACCGGGGGGGGAGGGGAAAAACTGTTTTTT.

At least ten counts were recorded for this clonotype. The chain is built from TRBV20-1 and TRBJ2-1, with TRBD2 matching over 8 bases. The CDR3 length is 14 residues. Germline-derived CDR1 and CDR2 are DFQATT and SNEGSKA (reference sequence). Trimming cost V 6 bases and J 3 bases; bases outside gene matches: 7. DNA for the CDR3: TGCAGTGCCACAAGACTAGCGAGCTACAATGAGCAGTTCTTC. Residues: CSATRLASYNEQFF.

This clonotype was picked up many times. The chain recombines TRBV3-1 with TRBJ1-6, with 7 bases matching TRBD1. This CDR3 region has 14 residues. With 2 bases clipped from V and 6 bases from J, the junction kept 1 base outside the gene matches. Germline V gene sequence: CDR1 LGHDT, CDR2 YNNKEL (reference sequence). The CDR3 is CASSQNRGNSPLHF. CDR3 nucleotides: TGTGCCAGCAGCCAAAACAGGGGTAATTCACCCCTCCACTTT.

The sample holds many counts of this clonotype. The chain employs TRBV6-2 or TRBV6-3 and TRBJ2-6; D is uncertain. The CDR3 totals 14 residues. V was pared by 10 bases and J by 0 bases, with 10 bases between. Germline CDR1 reads MNHEY; CDR2 reads SVGEGT. The CDR3 coding sequence is TGTGCCACCGATGACTCCTCTGGGGCCAACGTCCTGACTTTC. It is translated as CATDDSSGANVLTF.

Concerning this clonotype: Its ends do not fully match the called genes, so a read error is possible. This chain links TRBV24-1 with TRBJ2-5; D might be TRBD1 or TRBD2, each matching 5 bases. The CDR3 is 14 amino acids. Germline CDR1 is KGHDR and CDR2 is SFDVKD. CDR3 region: CATSEHRRQETQYF. DNA of the CDR3: TGCGCCACCAGTGAGCACAGGAGGCAAGAGACCCAGTACTTC.

In its sample, this clonotype was seen many times. The CDR3 is CASSIETSNEQFF. CDR3 nucleotides: TGTGCCAGTAGTATAGAAACTAGCAATGAGCAGTTCTTC. V and J are TRBV19 and TRBJ2-1; the D gene is possibly TRBD2 (5 bases). V dropped 0 bases and J dropped 6 bases, with 6 bases sitting between them. Germline V gives CDR1 LNHDA, CDR2 SQIVND (reference sequence). The CDR3 is 13 residues long. The full variable domain, in which reference TRBV19 and TRBJ2-1 provide the parts outside the CDR3, is DGGITQSPKYLFRKEGQNVTLSCEQNLNHDAMYWYRQDPGQGLRLIYYSQIVNDFQKGDIAEGYSVSREKKESFPLTVTSAQKNPTAFYLCASSIETSNEQFFGPGTRLTVL.

The CDR3 reads CASSQFEGGSQETQYF. The CDR3 coding sequence is TGTGCCAGCAGCCAATTTGAGGGGGGGTCTCAAGAGACCCAGTACTTC. The rearrangement uses TRBV3-1 and TRBJ2-5; perhaps TRBD2 as D (7 bases). This CDR3 spans 16 amino acids. V was pared by 2 bases and J by 2 bases, with 15 bases between. The germline V gene encodes CDR1 LGHDT and CDR2 YNNKEL (reference sequence).

In regard to this clonotype: A much bigger clone sits one base away, suggesting this may be a read error. The chain links TRBV7-2 to TRBJ1-4; tentatively, D is TRBD1 (5 bases). The CDR3 is 13 amino acids. Germline lookup yields CDR1 SGHTA and CDR2 FQGNSA. In DNA form, the CDR3 reads TGTGCCGGCGCGGGGCGGGGGGATGAAGAACTGTTTTTT. Its protein product is CAGAGRGDEELFF.

This clonotype was detected ten times or more. This chain connects TRBV12-3 or TRBV12-4 to TRBJ2-5; TRBD2 aligns across 10 bases. CDR3 size: 14 residues. With V trimmed by 6 bases and J by 5 bases, 6 bases remained unmatched. CDR3 protein: CASRDLAGAETQYF. The CDR3, as DNA: TGTGCCAGCAGAGATCTAGCGGGAGCCGAGACCCAGTACTTC.

This clonotype was detected many times. J is TRBJ2-1 and V is TRBV7-9, with TRBD1 matching 7 bases. V lost 0 bases to trimming and J lost 6 bases; unmatched junction nucleotides: 2. This CDR3 comprises 14 residues. Germline V gene data show CDR1 as SEHNR and CDR2 as FQNEAQ (reference sequence). In DNA, the CDR3 is TGTGCCAGCAGCTTAGCCACAGGGGCCAATGAGCAGTTCTTC. This encodes CASSLATGANEQFF.

This clonotype was observed a handful of times. The chain joins TRBV6-1 to TRBJ1-4; 8 bases fit TRBD1. CDR1 and CDR2 (germline): MNHNS, SASEGT. Unmatched junction bases numbered 6, after V lost 4 bases and J lost 5 bases. This CDR3 is built from 15 residues. This CDR3 reads CASSGQGARNEKLFF. As DNA, the CDR3 is TGTGCCAGCAGTGGGCAGGGGGCGCGAAATGAAAAACTGTTTTTT.

V usage is TRBV24-1 and J usage is TRBJ1-1; no clear D. The germline V and J ends were trimmed by 3 bases and 1 base, with 2 bases remaining between them. Per germline, CDR1 KGHDR and CDR2 SFDVKD. The CDR3 spans 12 residues. CDR3 bases: TGTGCCACCAGTGATACGAACACTGAAGCTTTCTTT. It is translated as CATSDTNTEAFF.

This clonotype showed up many times. The J gene is TRBJ2-7, the V gene TRBV9, with D hard to call. Deletions cut 4 bases from V and 2 bases from J, with 13 bases between. Per the germline V gene, CDR1 is SGDLS and CDR2 is YYNGEE. This CDR3 has 14 residues. The CDR3 nucleotides read TGTGCCAGCAGCCCTAGGGTCAACGCCTACGAGCAGTACTTC. The encoded protein is CASSPRVNAYEQYF.